This T cell receptor (beta chain) appears in the sequencing data of a study of vaccination and CD4 T cells after COVID-19. Regarding the study as a whole: SARS-CoV-2-reactive clonotypes showed a nonsignificant median rise from about 20 to 38.

Researchers used the Oncomine TCR Beta short-read assay to sequence DNA from cultured CD4+ T cells. The template was genomic DNA from cultured CD4+ T cells. TCRdb re-derived calls from the PCR reads in MiXCR, one entry per CDR3 protein. Of over 5,000 distinct CDR3 sequences detected, roughly a quarter appear once; the ten largest clones hold approximately 17%. Noted treatment: roughly nine-day PBMC culture with coronavirus spike peptide pools or control peptides (ViraFEST assay). From the unexposed donor, CD4+ T cells were collected ahead of the COVID-19 pandemic (2011-2018). After expanding antigen-specific T cells with peptide pools, ViraFEST sequenced their TCRs. Germline lookup yields CDR1 MGHRA and CDR2 YSYEKL. V was shortened by 1 base and J by 9 bases, with 19 bases between the two germline ends. The CDR3 has 17 amino acids. Worth noting for this clonotype: Its cognate antigen is unknown.

The rearrangement uses TRBV4-1 and TRBJ1-6; unclear D gene. The sample was CD4+ T cells from blood, cultured in vitro. This sequence originates from a human donor in good health. The CDR3: CASSQVQISVISSPLHF. Here the CDR3 DNA reads TGCGCCAGCAGCCAAGTCCAAATTAGTGTAATCAGTTCACCCCTCCACTTT.